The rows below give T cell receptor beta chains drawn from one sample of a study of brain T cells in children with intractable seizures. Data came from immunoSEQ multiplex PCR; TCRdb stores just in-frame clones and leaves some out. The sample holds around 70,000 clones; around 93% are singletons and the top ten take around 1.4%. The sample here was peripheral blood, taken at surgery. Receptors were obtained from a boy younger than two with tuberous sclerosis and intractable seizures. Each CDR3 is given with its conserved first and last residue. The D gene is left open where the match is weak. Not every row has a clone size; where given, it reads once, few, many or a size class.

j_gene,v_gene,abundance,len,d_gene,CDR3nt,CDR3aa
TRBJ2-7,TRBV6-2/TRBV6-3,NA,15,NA,TGTGCCAGCAGCCGCGACAGCCAGAGCTCCTACGAGCAGTACTTC,CASSRDSQSSYEQYF
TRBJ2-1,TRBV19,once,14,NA,TGTGCCAGTAGTTACCTAGGGAAGTACAATGAGCAGTTCTTC,CASSYLGKYNEQFF
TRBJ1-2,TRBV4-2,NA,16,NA,TGTGCCAGCAGCCAAATCCCAGGAATAGCTAACTATGGCTACACCTTC,CASSQIPGIANYGYTF
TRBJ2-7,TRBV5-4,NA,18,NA,TGTGCCAGCAGCTTGGGAGACTTCCCAACGCCGGGGATCTACGAGCAGTACTTC,CASSLGDFPTPGIYEQYF
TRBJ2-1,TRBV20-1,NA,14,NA,TGCAGTGCTAGTGGGGCGGGGGCCAGGGGTGAGCAGTTCTTC,CSASGAGARGEQFF
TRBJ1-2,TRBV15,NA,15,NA,TGTGCCACCAGCAGTCGAGGGGCAGGCTCCCCTAGCTACACCTTC,CATSSRGAGSPSYTF
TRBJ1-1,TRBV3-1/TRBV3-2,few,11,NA,TGTGCCAGCAGCCAGTATACTGAAGCTTTCTTT,CASSQYTEAFF
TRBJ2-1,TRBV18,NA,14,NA,TGTGCCAGCTCACCAAGGGACACCTACAATGAGCAGTTCTTC,CASSPRDTYNEQFF
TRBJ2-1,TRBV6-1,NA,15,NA,TGTGCCAGCAGTGAACTCAGGGTCACCTACAATGAGCAGTTCTTC,CASSELRVTYNEQFF
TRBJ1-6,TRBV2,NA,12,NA,TGTGCCACAGCAACGGGGCATTCACCCCTCCACTTT,CATATGHSPLHF
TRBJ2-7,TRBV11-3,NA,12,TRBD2,TGTGCCAGCAGCGGCAGCGGGAGCGAGCAGTACTTC,CASSGSGSEQYF
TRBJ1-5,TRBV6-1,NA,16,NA,TGTGCCAGCAGTGAGGCCGTGTGGGGTGGCAATCAGCCCCAGCATTTT,CASSEAVWGGNQPQHF
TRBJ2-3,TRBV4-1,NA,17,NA,TGCGCCAGCAGCCAAGATATAGCCGGCGGGGTCACAGATACGCAGTATTTT,CASSQDIAGGVTDTQYF
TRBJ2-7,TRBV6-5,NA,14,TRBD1,TGTGCCAGCAGTAGGACAGGGGGATCCTACGAGCAGTACTTC,CASSRTGGSYEQYF
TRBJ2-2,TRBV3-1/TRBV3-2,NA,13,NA,TGTGCCAGCAGCCGATCGAACACCGGGGAGCTGTTTTTT,CASSRSNTGELFF